This is a list of T cell receptor beta chains from one sample in a study of blood T cell repertoires in COVID-19. Libraries were prepared by immunoSEQ multiplex PCR; TCRdb keeps only in-frame clonotypes and omits some of them. The table has fewer than 200,000 clones, approximately 86% seen once. The sample taken for sequencing was peripheral blood. The origin of the receptors is a man aged 45-65 years with active or convalescent COVID-19. Both conserved end residues are part of each CDR3. The order of the fields is D gene, V gene, clone size, CDR3 length, J gene, CDR3 protein, CDR3 DNA. The D gene is left open where the match is weak. Clone size, where shown, is once, few, many, or a class for clones that have expanded.

-	TRBV29-1	-	11	TRBJ2-1	CSVNLSNEQFF	TGCAGCGTAAACCTCAGCAATGAGCAGTTCTTC
TRBD1	TRBV10-3	-	15	TRBJ1-6	CAISDRGSYNSPLHF	TGTGCCATCAGTGACAGGGGGTCCTATAATTCACCCCTCCACTTT
-	TRBV21-1	-	16	TRBJ2-1	CASSNLGTGEFDEQFF	TGTGCCAGCAGCAACCTGGGGACAGGGGAGTTCGATGAGCAGTTCTTC
-	TRBV25-1	-	14	TRBJ1-1	CASSDNTPGESAFF	TGTGCCAGCAGTGACAATACCCCTGGGGAGTCGGCTTTCTTT
TRBD1	TRBV28	-	16	TRBJ1-2	CASSTTPGQGTYGYTF	TGTGCCAGCAGTACTACACCGGGACAGGGGACCTATGGCTACACCTTC
TRBD1	TRBV6-5	-	14	TRBJ2-7	CASYRQGGSDEQYF	TGTGCCAGCTACCGACAGGGGGGGTCGGACGAGCAGTACTTC
-	TRBV19	-	14	TRBJ1-2	CASSISVRLYGYTF	TGTGCCAGTAGTATTTCAGTCAGGTTGTATGGCTACACCTTC
TRBD1	TRBV5-1	once	14	TRBJ1-1	CASSNGQGATEAFF	TGCGCCAGCAGCAACGGGCAGGGGGCGACTGAAGCTTTCTTT
TRBD1	TRBV7-7	once	16	TRBJ1-6	CASSLLGTGENSPLHF	TGTGCCAGCAGCTTATTGGGGACAGGGGAGAATTCACCCCTCCACTTT
TRBD1	TRBV30	-	15	TRBJ1-1	CAWSALDRGITEAFF	TGTGCCTGGAGTGCTCTGGACAGGGGAATTACTGAAGCTTTCTTT
-	TRBV19	-	15	TRBJ1-1	CASRGGGTMNTEAFF	TGTGCCAGTAGGGGGGGAGGGACAATGAACACTGAAGCTTTCTTT
TRBD1	TRBV5-6	few	15	TRBJ2-2	CASSHRDRGTGELFF	TGTGCCAGCAGCCACCGGGACAGGGGAACCGGGGAGCTGTTTTTT
TRBD1	TRBV10-3	once	14	TRBJ1-1	CAISEVRGSTEAFF	TGTGCCATCAGTGAGGTCAGGGGGAGCACTGAAGCTTTCTTT
-	TRBV7-3	-	13	TRBJ2-3	CASSLTPGNTQYF	TGTGCCAGCAGCTTAACCCCAGGAAATACGCAGTATTTT
TRBD1	TRBV19	-	15	TRBJ1-2	CASSIKTGDNYGYTF	TGTGCCAGTAGTATCAAAACAGGGGATAACTATGGCTACACCTTC
-	TRBV3-1/TRBV3-2	-	16	TRBJ1-4	CASSQRDFTTNEKLFF	TGTGCCAGCAGCCAACGGGACTTCACAACTAATGAAAAACTGTTTTTT
TRBD1	TRBV6-4	-	13	TRBJ2-1	CASSRDRDSEQFF	TGTGCCAGCAGCCGGGACAGGGATTCTGAGCAGTTCTTC
-	TRBV28	-	14	TRBJ1-6	CASSSGGTATYLHF	TGTGCCAGCAGTTCAGGAGGGACTGCGACCTATCTCCACTTT
TRBD1	TRBV7-2	-	14	TRBJ2-5	CASSATGGSETQYF	TGTGCCAGCAGCGCGACAGGGGGCTCGGAGACCCAGTACTTC
-	TRBV29-1	-	16	TRBJ2-2	CSVPQEGGEITGELFF	TGCAGCGTTCCCCAGGAAGGGGGAGAAATCACCGGGGAGCTGTTTTTT
-	TRBV9	-	14	TRBJ2-2	CASMVGGNTGELFF	TGTGCCAGCATGGTCGGGGGAAACACCGGGGAGCTGTTTTTT
-	TRBV3-1/TRBV3-2	-	15	TRBJ2-3	CASSQDLGGRDTQYF	TGTGCCAGCAGCCAAGATTTAGGCGGTCGGGATACGCAGTATTTT
TRBD1	TRBV15	-	14	TRBJ1-2	CATSREAGGSGYTF	TGTGCCACCAGCAGAGAGGCAGGGGGTTCGGGCTACACCTTC
-	TRBV29-1	-	15	TRBJ1-1	CSVSWAGTLNTEAFF	TGCAGCGTTTCTTGGGCAGGGACATTGAACACTGAAGCTTTCTTT
-	TRBV11-1	-	16	TRBJ2-7	CASSSSFLGSSYEQYF	TGTGCCAGCAGCTCATCGTTTCTGGGGAGCTCCTACGAGCAGTACTTC
TRBD1	TRBV5-1	-	14	TRBJ2-5	CASSSLTGGETQYF	TGCGCCAGCAGCTCCCTGACAGGGGGGGAGACCCAGTACTTC
-	TRBV12-3/TRBV12-4	-	13	TRBJ1-1	CASSFGGNTEAFF	TGTGCCAGCAGTTTCGGAGGGAACACTGAAGCTTTCTTT
-	TRBV5-1	-	13	TRBJ2-3	CASSGRGRDTQYF	TGCGCCAGCAGCGGACGGGGGAGGGATACGCAGTATTTT
TRBD1	TRBV28	-	13	TRBJ2-7	CASRIGTGFEQYF	TGTGCCAGCAGGATTGGGACAGGTTTCGAGCAGTACTTC
TRBD1	TRBV29-1	-	18	TRBJ2-1	CSGGAGTGASSSYNEQFF	TGCAGTGGGGGGGCCGGGACAGGGGCCTCGAGCTCCTACAATGAGCAGTTCTTC
-	TRBV10-1	-	15	TRBJ2-5	CASSDAAVGRETQYF	TGCGCCAGCAGTGACGCGGCGGTCGGGAGAGAGACCCAGTACTTC
-	TRBV28	-	17	TRBJ1-4	CASSLIMARVGNEKLFF	TGTGCCAGCAGTTTAATTATGGCCAGGGTTGGTAATGAAAAACTGTTTTTT
-	TRBV29-1	-	13	TRBJ1-1	CSVEDPGLTEAFF	TGCAGCGTTGAAGACCCAGGCCTAACTGAAGCTTTCTTT
TRBD1	TRBV7-2	-	15	TRBJ2-2	CASSFGQGDTGELFF	TGTGCCAGCAGCTTCGGACAGGGGGACACCGGGGAGCTGTTTTTT
-	TRBV12-5	-	16	TRBJ2-6	CASGPPRISGANVLTF	TGTGCTAGTGGACCCCCGAGGATCTCTGGGGCCAACGTCCTGACTTTC
TRBD2	TRBV5-4	-	15	TRBJ2-3	CASSGLAGGTDTQYF	TGTGCCAGCAGCGGACTAGCGGGAGGCACAGATACGCAGTATTTT
-	TRBV7-9	once	14	TRBJ1-3	CASSLGQGRNTIYF	TGTGCCAGCAGCTTAGGGCAGGGAAGAAACACCATATATTTT
-	TRBV7-9	-	14	TRBJ2-3	CASSFEMRTDTQYF	TGTGCCAGCAGCTTTGAGATGCGAACAGATACGCAGTATTTT